This TCR beta chain originates from a study of control samples from healthy donors and cancer patients (dated by TCRdb to between 2020 and 2021). Library preparation was by the immunoSEQ multiplex PCR assay. TCRdb retrieved this table from immuneACCESS and kept in-frame rearrangements only. Not all clones are present; in checked studies, unresolved V genes account for under half, and no reason is known for the remainder. This sample comprises some 140,000 clones, roughly nine tenths of them detected only once. Roughly 8.7% of the sample belongs to the ten largest clones. Concerning this clone itself: Its recognized antigen is unknown. One base away there is no much larger clone; base qualities are not given.

What was sequenced was blood. This clonotype was sampled from a young woman in good health.

The CDR3 in this case is CASSEGQFQYF. Read as DNA, the sequence is TGCGCCAGCAGCGAGGGACAGTTTCAGTACTTC. The V and J segments used are TRBV5-1 and TRBJ2-4, with TRBD1 identical over 7 junction bases. From its cysteine to its phenylalanine, the CDR3 spans 11 amino acids. Just CDR3 DNA is preserved here, 33 bases in frame from base 1. The germline V gene gives CDR1 as SGHRS and CDR2 as YFSETQ. V is pruned by 4 bases and J by 11 bases, leaving 3 bases of the junction without a gene match.